Included here is one T cell receptor (beta chain) sequence, with context. J was trimmed by 5 bases and V by 4 bases; bases with no gene match: 5. CDR1 SGHRS and CDR2 YFSETQ come from the germline V gene. CDR3 length: 14 residues. Original data processing: Amplified reference gene primers provided the basis for estimating nucleated cell counts. Sequencing was performed with immunoSEQ multiplex PCR; in TCRdb, only in-frame clones are kept and a portion is missing. V, J and clone size reflect that table, while D and trimming were determined from the DNA. The data contain 95,000 to 100,000 clones, about 85% of them singletons. This entry belongs to a study of blood T cell repertoires in COVID-19. Study information: COVID-19 samples, acute and convalescent, were from the United States, Italy and Spain. Sources were T cells, B-cell-depleted T cells, or PBMCs; the material itself was cDNA or gDNA.

The specimen sequenced was peripheral blood. The chain couples TRBV5-1 to TRBJ1-4; TRBD1 aligns across 7 bases. The origin of this receptor is a woman in her sixties or seventies with active or convalescent COVID-19. Written as DNA, the CDR3 is TGCGCCAGCAGCGTACAGGGGCCGAATGAAAAACTGTTTTTT. Its translation: CASSVQGPNEKLFF. Combining the CDR3 with reference TRBV5-1 and TRBJ1-4 gives the whole variable domain KAGVTQTPRYLIKTRGQQVTLSCSPISGHRSVSWYQQTPGQGLQFLFEYFSETQRNKGNFPGRFSGRQFSNSRSEMNVSTLELGDSALYLCASSVQGPNEKLFFGSGTQLSVL.